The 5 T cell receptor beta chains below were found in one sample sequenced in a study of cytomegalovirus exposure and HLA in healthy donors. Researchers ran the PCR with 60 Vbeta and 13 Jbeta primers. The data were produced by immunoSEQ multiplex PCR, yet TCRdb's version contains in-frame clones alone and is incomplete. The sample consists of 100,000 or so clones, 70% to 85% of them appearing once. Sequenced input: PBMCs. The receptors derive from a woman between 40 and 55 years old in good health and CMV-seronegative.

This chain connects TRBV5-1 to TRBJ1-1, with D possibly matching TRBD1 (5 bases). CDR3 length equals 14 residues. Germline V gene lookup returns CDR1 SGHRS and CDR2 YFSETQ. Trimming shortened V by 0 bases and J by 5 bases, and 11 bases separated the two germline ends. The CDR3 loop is CASSLGWGATEAFF. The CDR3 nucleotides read TGCGCCAGCAGCTTGGGTTGGGGCGCGACTGAAGCTTTCTTT.

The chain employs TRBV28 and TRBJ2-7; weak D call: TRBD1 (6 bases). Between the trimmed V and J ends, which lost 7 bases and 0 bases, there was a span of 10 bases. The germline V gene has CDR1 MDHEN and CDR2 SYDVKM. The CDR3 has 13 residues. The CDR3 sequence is CASTGDTSYEQYF. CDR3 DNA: TGTGCCAGCACCGGGGACACCTCCTACGAGCAGTACTTC.

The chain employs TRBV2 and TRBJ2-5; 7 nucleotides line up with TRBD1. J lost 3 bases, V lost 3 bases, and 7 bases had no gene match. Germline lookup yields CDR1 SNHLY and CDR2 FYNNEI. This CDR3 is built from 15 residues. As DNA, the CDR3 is TGTGCCAGCAGTGACATAAGAACAGGGGAAGAGACCCAGTACTTC. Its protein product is CASSDIRTGEETQYF.

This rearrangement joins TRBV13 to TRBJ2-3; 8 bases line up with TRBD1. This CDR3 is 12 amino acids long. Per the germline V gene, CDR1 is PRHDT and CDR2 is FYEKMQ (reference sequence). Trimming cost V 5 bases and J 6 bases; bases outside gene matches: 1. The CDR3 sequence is CASSRQGDTQYF. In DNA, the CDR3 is TGTGCCAGCAGCCGACAGGGGGATACGCAGTATTTT.

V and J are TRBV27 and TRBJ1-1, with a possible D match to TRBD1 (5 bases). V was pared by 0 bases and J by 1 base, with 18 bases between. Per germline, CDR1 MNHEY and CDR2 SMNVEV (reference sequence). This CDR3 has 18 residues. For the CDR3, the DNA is TGTGCCAGCAGTTTATCCGGGGGGTTGGGCGCTCAGAACACTGAAGCTTTCTTT. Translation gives CASSLSGGLGAQNTEAFF.